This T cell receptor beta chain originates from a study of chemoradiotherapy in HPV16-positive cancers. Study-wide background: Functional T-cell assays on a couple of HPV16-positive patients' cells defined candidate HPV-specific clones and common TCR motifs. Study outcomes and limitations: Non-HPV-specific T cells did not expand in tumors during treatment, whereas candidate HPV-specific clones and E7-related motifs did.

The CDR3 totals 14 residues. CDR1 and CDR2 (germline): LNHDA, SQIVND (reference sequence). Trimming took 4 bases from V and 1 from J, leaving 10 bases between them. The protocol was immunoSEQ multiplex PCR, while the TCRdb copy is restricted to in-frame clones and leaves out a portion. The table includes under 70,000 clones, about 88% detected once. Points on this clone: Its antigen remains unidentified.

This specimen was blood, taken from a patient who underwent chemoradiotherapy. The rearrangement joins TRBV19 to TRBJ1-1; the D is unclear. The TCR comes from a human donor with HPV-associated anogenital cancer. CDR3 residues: CASSKVVGNTEAFF. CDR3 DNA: TGTGCCAGTAGTAAGGTGGTGGGGAACACTGAAGCTTTCTTT.